The 21 T cell receptor beta chains below all came from one sample that was sequenced in a study of blood T cell repertoires in COVID-19. This table comes from immunoSEQ multiplex PCR, and its TCRdb copy is limited to in-frame clones, with some not included. The sample holds tens of thousands of clones, around 90% seen once. Source material: peripheral blood. These receptors were taken from a woman of 80 years or more with active COVID-19.

The genes are TRBV9 and TRBJ1-2; 9 bases match TRBD1. This CDR3 has 14 amino acids. V was clipped by 3 bases and J by 7 bases; unmatched bases: 7. Germline CDR1 and CDR2: SGDLS and YYNGEE. The CDR3 DNA is TGTGCCAGCAGCGACGAGGGACAGGGAGGTGGCTACACCTTC. Its protein is CASSDEGQGGGYTF.

The chain recombines TRBV19 with TRBJ2-1; no clear D gene. This CDR3 has 10 residues. Germline V lookup: CDR1 LNHDA, CDR2 SQIVND (reference sequence). Trimming removed 3 bases at V and 13 bases at J, with 7 bases between. The CDR3 here is CASSMESQFF. CDR3 DNA: TGTGCCAGTAGTATGGAGTCTCAGTTCTTC.

V and J are TRBV18 and TRBJ1-2; 9 nucleotides match TRBD1. The CDR3 loop spans 15 amino acids. J lost 5 bases, V lost 1 base, and 5 bases had no gene match. Germline values: CDR1 KGHSH, CDR2 LQKENI. The chain's CDR3 is CASSPQGQGGYGYTF. The CDR3 nucleotides are TGTGCCAGCTCACCACAGGGACAGGGAGGGTATGGCTACACCTTC.

This chain connects TRBV5-4 to TRBJ1-3, with unresolved D. This CDR3 region has 14 residues. V lost 3 bases to trimming and J lost 1 base, with 8 bases between them. Germline CDR1 and CDR2: SGHNT and YYREEE (reference sequence). The CDR3 is CASSWTGSGNTIYF. CDR3 in DNA: TGTGCCAGCAGCTGGACTGGGTCTGGAAACACCATATATTTT.

The rearrangement links TRBV28 to TRBJ1-1, with D uncertain. V lost 5 bases to trimming and J lost 6 bases, with 13 bases between them. The germline gives CDR1 MDHEN, CDR2 SYDVKM. The CDR3 sequence is 13 residues long. The CDR3 region has the DNA TGTGCCAGCAGTCCACCAGGAGGGTCTGAAGCTTTCTTT. As protein: CASSPPGGSEAFF.

The V call is TRBV19, the J call TRBJ1-4; possibly TRBD1 for D (6 bases). Trimming pared 5 bases from V and 8 bases from J, leaving 15 bases between. Germline-derived CDR1 and CDR2 are LNHDA and SQIVND (reference sequence). There are 14 residues in the CDR3. DNA for the CDR3: TGTGCCAGTAGTCGACAGGCCTCGGGGGAAAAACTGTTTTTT. Residues: CASSRQASGEKLFF.

The chain links TRBV7-2 to TRBJ2-7, with D perhaps matching TRBD1 (5 bases). The CDR3 contains 15 residues. The germline V gene has CDR1 SGHTA and CDR2 FQGNSA. V lost 0 bases to trimming and J lost 5 bases, with 14 bases between them. For the CDR3, the DNA is TGTGCCAGCAGCTTAGCGGGCAGGGATATCCACGAGCAGTACTTC. This translates into CASSLAGRDIHEQYF. Based on the CDR3 plus reference TRBV7-2 and TRBJ2-7, the full variable domain is GAGVSQSPSNKVTEKGKDVELRCDPISGHTALYWYRQSLGQGLEFLIYFQGNSAPDKSGLPSDRFSAERTGGSVSTLTIQRTQQEDSAVYLCASSLAGRDIHEQYFGPGTRLTVT.

The chain joins TRBV25-1 to TRBJ2-2; 7 positions agree with TRBD1. Germline-derived CDR1 and CDR2 are MGHDK and SYGVNS. CDR3 size: 17 residues. With 4 bases clipped from V and 0 bases from J, the junction kept 8 bases outside the gene matches. The CDR3 bases are TGTGCCAGCAGTGGGGGGCCGGGACAGACGAACACCGGGGAGCTGTTTTTT. It translates to CASSGGPGQTNTGELFF.

In its sample, this clone was seen a few times. The rearrangement links TRBV6-5 to TRBJ2-6, with TRBD1 matching 8 bases. Germline CDR1 MNHEY, CDR2 SVGAGI. CDR3 length: 15 residues. The ends lost 6 bases at V and 2 bases at J; junction bases unmatched: 3. The CDR3 DNA reads as TGTGCCAGCAGCCCACAGGGGGCTGGGGCCAACGTCCTGACTTTC. This encodes CASSPQGAGANVLTF.

The genes are TRBV6-6 and TRBJ1-1; 9 nucleotides align to TRBD1. The V segment lost 6 bases and the J segment 4 bases; nucleotides outside the gene matches: 9. Germline-derived CDR1 and CDR2 are MNHNY and SVGAGI (reference sequence). The CDR3 consists of 15 residues. The CDR3: CASRPSQGAVTEAFF. The DNA of the CDR3 is TGTGCCAGCAGGCCTTCACAGGGGGCGGTCACTGAAGCTTTCTTT.

The CDR3 sequence is CASSTSGGRQTQYF. The DNA for the CDR3 is TGTGCCAGTAGTACCAGCGGGGGGAGGCAGACCCAGTACTTC. The chain has TRBV19 and TRBJ2-5; 9 positions match TRBD2. Trimming took 4 bases from V and 6 from J; bases not matched to a gene: 6. Germline V lookup: CDR1 LNHDA, CDR2 SQIVND (reference sequence). The CDR3 runs 14 residues.

This chain joins TRBV14 and TRBJ2-7; TRBD2 might be the D (5 bases). The CDR3 consists of 15 residues. Germline V gene data show CDR1 as SGHDN and CDR2 as FVKESK. Trimming cost V 1 base and J 0 bases, with 10 bases left between them. The CDR3 region is CASSQGPGSSYEQYF. The DNA for the CDR3 is TGTGCCAGCAGCCAAGGGCCGGGATCCTCCTACGAGCAGTACTTC.

This chain joins TRBV7-9 and TRBJ1-2; TRBD1 matches at 7 bases. V gave up 5 bases and J gave up 8 bases; unmatched junction bases: 2. CDR1 and CDR2 (germline): SEHNR, FQNEAQ (reference sequence). The CDR3 runs to 11 residues. The CDR3 region is CASSRQGGYTF. For the CDR3, the DNA is TGTGCCAGCAGCCGACAGGGCGGCTACACCTTC.

CDR3 coding DNA: TGTGCCTGGGGGTTAAACGGGGGGTCTGGCTACACCTTC. This sequence encodes CAWGLNGGSGYTF. The chain links TRBV30 to TRBJ1-2; D perhaps matches TRBD1 (5 bases). The CDR3 is 13 residues long. Trimming removed 5 bases from V and 7 bases from J, with 17 bases in between. Germline V gene sequence: CDR1 GTSNPN, CDR2 SVGIG (reference sequence).

Concerning this clone itself: Other DNA sequences within the sample encode an identical CDR3. This chain links TRBV9 with TRBJ2-1, with 7 bases matching TRBD2. CDR1 SGDLS and CDR2 YYNGEE come from the germline V gene. The CDR3 is 15 amino acids. Germline trimming cut 0 bases from V and 2 bases from J; bases unmatched to any gene: 2. The CDR3 is CASSVAGGTYNEQFF. Here the CDR3 DNA reads TGTGCCAGCAGCGTAGCGGGGGGAACCTACAATGAGCAGTTCTTC. The entire variable domain, with the rest obtained from reference TRBV9 and TRBJ2-1, is as follows: DSGVTQTPKHLITATGQRVTLRCSPRSGDLSVYWYQQSLDQGLQFLIQYYNGEERAKGNILERFSAQQFPDLHSELNLSSLELGDSALYFCASSVAGGTYNEQFFGPGTRLTVL.

The genes are TRBV12-3 or TRBV12-4 and TRBJ2-5; D is unresolved. The CDR3 consists of 11 residues. V lost 3 bases and J lost 7, with 6 bases in between. The CDR3 coding sequence is TGTGCCAGCAGTTTGGCAGGGACCCAGTACTTC. It is translated as CASSLAGTQYF.

The chain carries TRBV29-1 and TRBJ1-1; D ambiguous. The CDR3 runs to 13 residues. Per the germline V gene, CDR1 is SQVTM and CDR2 is ANQGSEA. Trimming pared 1 base from V and 4 bases from J, leaving 10 bases between. The CDR3 DNA reads TGCAGCGTTGAAGCCCAGACTATCACTGAAGCTTTCTTT. Protein product: CSVEAQTITEAFF. The variable domain in full, completed from reference TRBV29-1 and TRBJ1-1, reads SAVISQKPSRDICQRGTSLTIQCQVDSQVTMMFWYRQQPGQSLTLIATANQGSEATYESGFVIDKFPISRPNLTFSTLTVSNMSPEDSSIYLCSVEAQTITEAFFGQGTRLTVV.

This chain joins TRBV11-3 and TRBJ2-2; 11 bases agree with TRBD2. This CDR3 has 15 residues. From germline, CDR1 is SGHNT and CDR2 YENEEA. V dropped 4 bases and J dropped 4; count of bases not matched to a gene: 2. The CDR3 bases are TGTGCCAGCAGCTGGCTAGCGGGGGGCACCGGGGAGCTGTTTTTT. Amino acids: CASSWLAGGTGELFF.

This rearrangement joins TRBV4-2 to TRBJ1-4, with unresolved D. Trimming cost V 1 base and J 5 bases, with 20 bases left between them. Looked up from germline, CDR1 is LGHNA and CDR2 is YNFKEQ. The CDR3 totals 18 residues. Written as DNA, the CDR3 is TGTGCCAGCAGCCAAGTTACGGGAATAGGCGAAGGGAATGAAAAACTGTTTTTT. It encodes CASSQVTGIGEGNEKLFF.

The chain uses TRBV6-6 and TRBJ2-3; 13 bases line up with TRBD2. V was clipped by 6 bases and J by 7 bases; unmatched bases: 10. From germline, CDR1 is MNHNY and CDR2 SVGAGI (reference sequence). The CDR3 consists of 16 residues. This chain's CDR3 is CASSSIGTSGANTQYF. The CDR3 coding sequence is TGTGCCAGCAGCTCGATCGGGACTAGCGGGGCGAATACGCAGTATTTT.

This chain links TRBV25-1 with TRBJ2-1, with TRBD2 as a possible D gene (6 bases). The CDR3 length is 15 residues. Germline values: CDR1 MGHDK, CDR2 SYGVNS. V was clipped by 6 bases and J by 6 bases, with 18 bases between them. The CDR3 DNA follows: TGTGCCAGCAGCCGTTGGGGCCGGGGGAGCAATGAGCAGTTCTTC. Translating it yields CASSRWGRGSNEQFF.